These 3 T cell receptor beta chains share one sample of origin, sequenced in a study of T cell responses to AZD1222 COVID-19 vaccine. Here immunoSEQ multiplex PCR was the method, and the copy in TCRdb shows in-frame clones only, minus some. Of 150,000 or so clones listed, around 93% are singletons. The sequencing used peripheral blood, collected on day 0 of AZD1222 vaccination. All receptors come from an adult in good health.

The rearrangement uses TRBV19 and TRBJ1-1, with D tentatively TRBD1 (6 bases). Germline lookup yields CDR1 LNHDA and CDR2 SQIVND (reference sequence). Trimming shortened V by 7 bases and J by 3 bases, and 12 bases separated the two germline ends. The CDR3 length is 13 residues. For the CDR3, the DNA is TGTGCCAGTAAATGGGGGCCGGACACTGAAGCTTTCTTT. This translates into CASKWGPDTEAFF.

The chain recombines TRBV18 with TRBJ1-3, with D uncertain. The CDR3 spans 17 residues. Germline V gene sequence: CDR1 KGHSH, CDR2 LQKENI. Trimming pared 1 base from V and 0 bases from J, leaving 13 bases between. The CDR3 sequence: CASSPRSSGSSGNTIYF. In DNA, the CDR3 is TGTGCCAGCTCACCACGTAGTTCGGGGAGCTCTGGAAACACCATATATTTT.

This rearrangement joins TRBV19 to TRBJ1-3; 7 nucleotides align to TRBD1. This CDR3 has 16 residues. Germline V CDR1 and CDR2: LNHDA, SQIVND (reference sequence). The ends lost 3 bases at V and 0 bases at J; junction bases unmatched: 5. CDR3 sequence (DNA): TGTGCCAGTAGTATGGGGACAGCCCTCTCTGGAAACACCATATATTTT. This translates into CASSMGTALSGNTIYF.